This T cell receptor (beta chain) was profiled in a study of OX40 agonist ivuxolimab in advanced cancers. Study information: Patients took ivuxolimab, an agonistic anti-OX40 (CD134) antibody. Study observations and caveats: More expanded clones were seen, on average, in CD8+ T cells than in CD4+.

Patients with a history of autoimmune disease or on systemic immunosuppression were excluded. The method was immunoSEQ multiplex PCR; TCRdb's version includes in-frame clones alone and lacks a portion of them. The repertoire includes 83,000 or so clones, around 84% of them detected once, and around 1.5% sits in the top ten. In regard to this clone: Antigen specificity is unknown.

V shed 5 bases, J shed 10 bases, and the junction held 10 bases outside the gene matches. Germline loops: CDR1 SEHNR, CDR2 FQNEAQ (reference sequence). This CDR3 has 14 amino acids. The sample here was CD4+ or CD8+ T cells sorted from blood, taken in a trial of the OX40 agonist ivuxolimab. The source is an adult with an advanced solid tumor such as melanoma, head and neck, liver or kidney cancer. The rearrangement joins TRBV7-9 to TRBJ2-1; 8 bases line up with TRBD1. DNA of the CDR3: TGTGCCAGCAGCCGGCCAGGGGGCTTGGGGGAGCAGTTCTTC. Its translation is CASSRPGGLGEQFF.